This T cell receptor (beta chain) was identified during a study of cytomegalovirus exposure and HLA in healthy donors. Donors showed nominal health when sampled, although they likely had unrecorded immune exposures. Study-level findings and limits: Reportedly, TCR beta sequences accurately predicted HLA-A and HLA-B alleles in most subjects. Reports credit the classifier with highly specific, highly sensitive diagnosis of cytomegalovirus status. HLA allele associations emerged for roughly 17,000 TCR beta sequences in a later analysis, at 0.05 false discovery rate.

Primers included in the PCR were 60 Vbeta and 13 Jbeta primers. The repertoire was sequenced with immunoSEQ multiplex PCR; TCRdb's copy has only in-frame clones and lacks some. Here the sample spans some 170,000 clones, about 72% being singletons. This clone was seen a few times. Its antigen is not known. Per germline, CDR1 SGHKS and CDR2 YYEKEE (reference sequence). The CDR3 consists of 13 residues. The germline V and J ends were trimmed by 2 bases and 6 bases, with 12 bases remaining between them. This sequence joins TRBV5-5 and TRBJ2-7; possibly TRBD1 for D (6 bases). The sample taken for sequencing was PBMCs. The receptor was derived from a human donor in good health. DNA of the CDR3: TGTGCCAGCAGCTTACAGGGTTATCCCGAGCAGTACTTC. As protein: CASSLQGYPEQYF. The full variable domain, its missing parts supplied by reference TRBV5-5 and TRBJ2-7, is DAGVTQSPTHLIKTRGQQVTLRCSPISGHKSVSWYQQVLGQGPQFIFQYYEKEERGRGNFPDRFSARQFPNYSSELNVNALLLGDSALYLCASSLQGYPEQYFGPGTRLTVT.